This T cell receptor (beta chain) was sequenced during a study of Ad26.COV2.S vaccination and SARS-CoV-2 variants. Specified treatment: 19 received Ad26.COV2.S at low or high dose, single or two shots; about 5 received placebo; per-sample allocation not given. Collection of samples fell on day 63 after the first vaccine or placebo injection. Study results and limitations: A substantial breadth of spike-specific CD8+ and CD4+ T cell responses after vaccination has been reported. Total T cell responses were possibly underestimated by TCR breadth and depth analyses.

As to this clone: The antigen is unknown.

This CDR3 spans 15 amino acids. Per the germline V gene, CDR1 is SGHDN and CDR2 is FVKESK. The V gene end was trimmed by 3 bases and the J gene end by 5 bases; junction bases not matched to a gene: 9. Data came from immunoSEQ multiplex PCR; TCRdb stores just in-frame clones and leaves some out. The sample shows roughly 700,000 clones, more than 70% of them seen only once. The chain links TRBV14 to TRBJ1-2; 7 bases are shared with TRBD1. This TCR was recovered from a person aged 18-60 years who received the Ad26.COV2.S COVID-19 vaccine or a placebo. The source material was peripheral blood, sampled in a trial of Ad26.COV2.S vaccine versus placebo. The CDR3 DNA follows: TGTGCCAGCAGCCACTCTCGGGACAGACCTTATGGCTACACCTTC. It translates to CASSHSRDRPYGYTF. Full variable domain (missing parts from reference TRBV14 and TRBJ1-2): EAGVTQFPSHSVIEKGQTVTLRCDPISGHDNLYWYRRVMGKEIKFLLHFVKESKQDESGMPNNRFLAERTGGTYSTLKVQPAELEDSGVYFCASSHSRDRPYGYTFGSGTRLTVV.